The rows below give T cell receptor beta chains drawn from one sample of a study of identical twins. Via MiXCR, TCRdb re-called the 5' RACE reads, giving one row per CDR3 protein. The sample gives a few hundred thousand distinct CDR3 sequences, approximately 16% of which show up once; roughly 0.44% is in the top ten. These data were also filed under a second study, of yellow fever vaccine responses in identical twins.

Specimen: CD4+ T cells sorted from blood. The receptors originated from a woman between 18 and 30 years old in good health. CDR3s include the opening cysteine and the closing phenylalanine or tryptophan. D genes are given only for firm matches. Expanded clones get a size class; other rows say once, few or many, or leave the size out.

13,few,-,TRBJ1-1,TRBV6-2/TRBV6-3,CASSPNINTEAFF,TGTGCCAGCAGTCCAAACATAAACACTGAAGCTTTCTTT
14,few,-,TRBJ2-1,TRBV29-1,CSVGSQRTYNEQFF,TGCAGCGTTGGATCACAGCGAACCTACAATGAGCAGTTCTTC
17,-,TRBD2,TRBJ2-6,TRBV12-3/TRBV12-4,CASSPGTSSSGANVLTF,TGTGCCAGCAGCCCCGGGACTAGTTCCTCTGGGGCCAACGTCCTGACTTTC
12,-,TRBD1,TRBJ2-7,TRBV7-9,CAGGTGEREQYF,TGTGCCGGGGGGACAGGGGAACGGGAGCAGTACTTC
13,many,TRBD1,TRBJ1-5,TRBV3-1,CASSYRGNQPQHF,TGTGCCAGCAGCTACAGGGGTAATCAGCCCCAGCATTTT
15,-,TRBD2,TRBJ2-1,TRBV2,CASSERLAGYNEQFF,TGTGCCAGCAGTGAACGGCTAGCGGGCTACAATGAGCAGTTCTTC
21,-,TRBD2,TRBJ2-1,TRBV3-1,CASSQASPGLAGGSSYNEQFF,TGTGCCAGCAGCCAAGCCTCTCCGGGACTAGCGGGAGGAAGCTCCTACAATGAGCAGTTCTTC
16,-,TRBD1,TRBJ2-5,TRBV7-9,CASSYQGAKGQETQYF,TGTGCCAGCAGCTATCAGGGGGCGAAGGGTCAAGAGACCCAGTACTTC
12,few,TRBD1,TRBJ1-2,TRBV20-1,CSATTGHYGYTF,TGCAGTGCCACGACAGGGCACTATGGCTACACCTTC
13,few,-,TRBJ1-2,TRBV29-1,CSVESGFDYGYTF,TGCAGCGTTGAATCAGGGTTCGACTATGGCTACACCTTC
11,-,TRBD1,TRBJ2-5,TRBV29-1,CSGGTGGVKYF,TGCAGCGGCGGGACAGGGGGAGTGAAGTACTTC
17,few,-,TRBJ2-2,TRBV27,CASSPRGTAQNTGELFF,TGTGCCAGCAGCCCCCGGGGGACAGCCCAAAACACCGGGGAGCTGTTTTTT
19,-,TRBD2,TRBJ2-7,TRBV4-2,CASSQDLSQGLAGSYEQYF,TGTGCCAGCAGCCAAGATCTTTCTCAGGGGCTAGCGGGGTCCTACGAGCAGTACTTC
11,many,-,TRBJ2-1,TRBV20-1,CRVPGAREQFF,TGCAGGGTACCCGGAGCGAGGGAGCAGTTCTTC
15,once,-,TRBJ2-1,TRBV7-9,CASSLDRTFPSEQFF,TGTGCCAGCAGCTTAGACAGGACCTTCCCCAGTGAGCAGTTCTTC
16,-,TRBD1,TRBJ2-1,TRBV20-1,CTPTEPGQTIQCEQFF,TGCACCCCCACCGAACCGGGACAGACTATACAATGTGAGCAGTTCTTC
13,few,-,TRBJ2-3,TRBV14,CASSQQGIDTQYF,TGTGCCAGCAGCCAACAGGGGATAGATACGCAGTATTTT
14,few,-,TRBJ2-2,TRBV2,CASSLTWGPGELFF,TGTGCCAGCAGCCTAACCTGGGGTCCCGGGGAGCTGTTTTTT
17,few,-,TRBJ2-1,TRBV2,CASSLQGSLLLINEQFF,TGTGCCAGCAGTTTACAGGGATCCCTCCTCCTGATCAATGAGCAGTTCTTC
14,few,-,TRBJ1-3,TRBV7-9,CASSFRTSGNTIYF,TGTGCCAGCAGCTTTCGGACCTCTGGAAACACCATATATTTT
15,few,-,TRBJ2-1,TRBV7-9,CASSLALIGREEQFF,TGTGCCAGCAGCTTAGCTTTAATCGGTCGGGAGGAGCAGTTCTTC
12,-,-,TRBJ1-2,TRBV20-1,CSARDGAYGYTF,TGCAGTGCCCGGGACGGGGCCTATGGCTACACCTTC
16,-,-,TRBJ2-5,TRBV28,CASSQPTLAWSETQYF,TGTGCCAGCAGTCAACCGACCCTAGCTTGGTCAGAGACCCAGTACTTC
13,once,TRBD1,TRBJ2-5,TRBV5-1,CASSPGQGLTQYF,TGCGCCAGCAGTCCGGGACAGGGGCTGACCCAGTACTTC
15,-,TRBD1,TRBJ2-5,TRBV20-1,CSARGDRSLQETQYF,TGCAGTGCTAGGGGGGACAGATCCTTACAAGAGACCCAGTACTTC
17,few,-,TRBJ2-7,TRBV6-5,CASSYTRTVLSYYEQYF,TGTGCCAGCAGTTACACCCGGACCGTACTCTCTTACTACGAGCAGTACTTC
15,many,-,TRBJ1-5,TRBV12-3/TRBV12-4,CASSTGGSQNQPQHF,TGTGCCAGCAGTACTGGGGGCAGCCAGAATCAGCCCCAGCATTTT
15,many,TRBD1,TRBJ2-1,TRBV12-3/TRBV12-4,CASSPGQPAYNEQFF,TGTGCCAGCAGTCCGGGACAGCCAGCCTACAATGAGCAGTTCTTC
14,-,TRBD1,TRBJ2-5,TRBV12-3/TRBV12-4,CASSWPGQEETQYF,TGTGCCAGCAGTTGGCCGGGACAGGAAGAGACCCAGTACTTC
18,-,TRBD1,TRBJ2-3,TRBV11-3,CASSLGDRLFPSTDTQYF,TGTGCCAGCAGCTTAGGGGACAGGCTTTTTCCTAGCACAGATACGCAGTATTTT
18,-,TRBD2,TRBJ2-5,TRBV5-1,CASSLAGLAGVGQETQYF,TGCGCCAGCAGCTTGGCAGGCCTAGCGGGGGTGGGCCAAGAGACCCAGTACTTC
16,-,TRBD2,TRBJ2-1,TRBV28,CAMMDLGLAGATEQFF,TGTGCCATGATGGACTTAGGACTAGCGGGAGCCACTGAGCAGTTCTTC
14,few,TRBD1,TRBJ1-4,TRBV2,CATRGGPTNEKLFF,TGTGCCACCAGGGGGGGACCAACTAATGAAAAACTGTTTTTT
10,few,TRBD2,TRBJ2-1,TRBV29-1,CSGGRDEQFF,TGCAGCGGGGGGAGGGATGAGCAGTTCTTC
16,few,-,TRBJ2-3,TRBV2,CASSEPLAATTDTQYF,TGTGCCAGCAGTGAACCCCTAGCAGCTACCACAGATACGCAGTATTTT
13,-,TRBD1,TRBJ1-3,TRBV18,CASSLDRDYTIYF,TGTGCCAGCTCACTGGACAGGGATTACACCATATATTTT
12,-,-,TRBJ2-7,TRBV3-1,CASSQGLYEQYF,TGTGCCAGCAGCCAAGGCCTCTACGAGCAGTACTTC
14,-,TRBD2,TRBJ2-3,TRBV20-1,CSARGLSLTDTQYF,TGCAGTGCTAGGGGACTATCCCTGACAGATACGCAGTATTTT
12,few,TRBD1,TRBJ2-5,TRBV29-1,CSVNRGLETQYF,TGCAGCGTGAACAGGGGGCTGGAGACCCAGTACTTC
16,-,-,TRBJ1-5,TRBV29-1,CSVGLPGQTPDQPQHF,TGCAGCGTTGGTTTGCCGGGACAAACCCCTGATCAGCCCCAGCATTTT
14,few,-,TRBJ2-5,TRBV4-1,CASSQDFPSETQYF,TGCGCCAGCAGCCAAGATTTTCCCTCGGAGACCCAGTACTTC
16,-,TRBD2,TRBJ2-3,TRBV20-1,CSARDWASGSIDTQYF,TGCAGTGCTAGAGATTGGGCTAGCGGGAGTATCGATACGCAGTATTTT
12,-,-,TRBJ2-2,TRBV20-1,CSAGEKTGELFF,TGCAGTGCTGGGGAAAAAACCGGGGAGCTGTTTTTT
16,few,-,TRBJ2-1,TRBV20-1,CSARRRVWVRYNEQFF,TGCAGTGCTAGACGGAGGGTGTGGGTTCGCTACAATGAGCAGTTCTTC
15,few,-,TRBJ2-1,TRBV11-3,CASSLEQDSYNEQFF,TGTGCCAGCAGCTTAGAACAGGACTCCTACAATGAGCAGTTCTTC
15,few,-,TRBJ1-1,TRBV9,CASSAGGSMNTEAFF,TGTGCCAGCAGCGCCGGGGGTAGTATGAACACTGAAGCTTTCTTT
14,-,-,TRBJ1-6,TRBV3-1,CASSTREGNSPLHF,TGTGCCAGCAGCACCCGGGAGGGTAATTCACCCCTCCACTTT
13,many,-,TRBJ2-3,TRBV2,CASSESSTDTQYF,TGTGCCAGCAGTGAGTCTAGCACAGATACGCAGTATTTT
15,few,-,TRBJ2-5,TRBV27,CASSHRALLGETQYF,TGTGCCAGCAGCCACCGGGCACTCCTTGGAGAGACCCAGTACTTC
13,-,TRBD1,TRBJ1-2,TRBV6-1,CASTTGTGHGYTF,TGTGCCAGCACTACCGGGACAGGCCATGGCTACACCTTC
13,few,-,TRBJ2-6,TRBV20-1,CSASLAGANVLTF,TGCAGTGCTAGTTTGGCTGGGGCCAACGTCCTGACTTTC
15,-,-,TRBJ1-1,TRBV3-1,CASSQGLGLNTEAFF,TGTGCCAGCAGCCAAGGTCTAGGTTTGAACACTGAAGCTTTCTTT
15,-,TRBD2,TRBJ2-7,TRBV25-1,CASSSPGLATYEQYF,TGTGCCAGCAGTAGCCCGGGACTAGCGACTTACGAGCAGTACTTC
17,-,-,TRBJ2-4,TRBV2,CASSEEGVMLAKNIQYF,TGTGCCAGCAGTGAAGAGGGGGTAATGCTAGCCAAAAACATTCAGTACTTC
13,few,-,TRBJ2-2,TRBV15,CATSPAGPGELFF,TGTGCCACCAGCCCCGCCGGGCCCGGGGAGCTGTTTTTT
15,many,TRBD2,TRBJ2-7,TRBV24-1,CATSEGTSGTYEQYF,TGTGCCACCAGTGAAGGGACTAGCGGGACCTACGAGCAGTACTTC
15,few,TRBD1,TRBJ1-1,TRBV5-1,CASSAGTGAGTEAFF,TGCGCCAGCAGCGCCGGGACAGGGGCCGGTACTGAAGCTTTCTTT
15,-,-,TRBJ2-5,TRBV18,CASSPIRGAQETQYF,TGTGCCAGCTCACCAATTAGAGGGGCTCAAGAGACCCAGTACTTC
11,many,-,TRBJ2-1,TRBV11-2,CASSRANEQFF,TGTGCCAGCAGCCGGGCTAATGAGCAGTTCTTC